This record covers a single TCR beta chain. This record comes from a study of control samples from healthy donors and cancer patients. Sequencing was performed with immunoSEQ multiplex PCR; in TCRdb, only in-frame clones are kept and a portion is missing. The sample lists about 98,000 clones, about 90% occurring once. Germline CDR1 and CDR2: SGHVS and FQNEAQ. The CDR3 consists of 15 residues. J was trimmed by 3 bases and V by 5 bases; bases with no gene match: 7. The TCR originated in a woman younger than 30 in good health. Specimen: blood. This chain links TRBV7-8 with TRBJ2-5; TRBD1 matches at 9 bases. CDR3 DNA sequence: TGTGCCAGCAGCCCATACAGGGGGCGGGAAGAGACCCAGTACTTC. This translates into CASSPYRGREETQYF.